This T cell receptor (beta chain) was recovered during a study of blood T cell repertoires in COVID-19. As for the study in general: Samples representing acute and convalescent COVID-19 were sourced from the United States, Italy and Spain.

Sequencing used immunoSEQ multiplex PCR; TCRdb keeps in-frame clones, though not all of them. The sample has about 260,000 clones; around 87% are singletons. Germline V gene data show CDR1 as MDHEN and CDR2 as SYDVKM. Trimming removed 10 bases at V and 5 bases at J, with 24 bases between. CDR3 size: 16 residues. The sample comprised peripheral blood. The chain couples TRBV28 to TRBJ1-5; D is undetermined. This TCR was recovered from a woman aged 55-70 years with COVID-19, enrolled during active disease. CDR3 DNA: TGTGCCACCTCACGGGGTTTCTTACGGGAGGATCAGCCCCAGCATTTT. Translation: CATSRGFLREDQPQHF. The whole variable domain, filled in from reference TRBV28 and TRBJ1-5, reads DVKVTQSSRYLVKRTGEKVFLECVQDMDHENMFWYRQDPGLGLRLIYFSYDVKMKEKGDIPEGYSVSREKKERFSLILESASTNQTSMYLCATSRGFLREDQPQHFGDGTRLSIL.